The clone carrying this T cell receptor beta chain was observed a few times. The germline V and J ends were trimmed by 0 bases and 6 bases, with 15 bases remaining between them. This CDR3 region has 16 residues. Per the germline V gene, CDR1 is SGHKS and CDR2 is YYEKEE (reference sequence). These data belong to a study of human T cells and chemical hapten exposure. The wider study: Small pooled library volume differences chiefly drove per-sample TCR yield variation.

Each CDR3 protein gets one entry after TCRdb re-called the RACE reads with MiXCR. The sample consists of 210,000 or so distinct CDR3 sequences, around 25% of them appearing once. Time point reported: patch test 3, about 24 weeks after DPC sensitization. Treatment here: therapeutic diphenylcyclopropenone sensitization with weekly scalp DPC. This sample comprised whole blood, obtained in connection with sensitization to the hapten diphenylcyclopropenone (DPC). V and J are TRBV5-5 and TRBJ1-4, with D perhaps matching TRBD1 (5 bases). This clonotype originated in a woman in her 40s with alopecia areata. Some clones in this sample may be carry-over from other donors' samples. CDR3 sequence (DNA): TGTGCCAGCAGCTTGGAGGCCCAGGTGGGGCATGAAAAACTGTTTTTT. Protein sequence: CASSLEAQVGHEKLFF.